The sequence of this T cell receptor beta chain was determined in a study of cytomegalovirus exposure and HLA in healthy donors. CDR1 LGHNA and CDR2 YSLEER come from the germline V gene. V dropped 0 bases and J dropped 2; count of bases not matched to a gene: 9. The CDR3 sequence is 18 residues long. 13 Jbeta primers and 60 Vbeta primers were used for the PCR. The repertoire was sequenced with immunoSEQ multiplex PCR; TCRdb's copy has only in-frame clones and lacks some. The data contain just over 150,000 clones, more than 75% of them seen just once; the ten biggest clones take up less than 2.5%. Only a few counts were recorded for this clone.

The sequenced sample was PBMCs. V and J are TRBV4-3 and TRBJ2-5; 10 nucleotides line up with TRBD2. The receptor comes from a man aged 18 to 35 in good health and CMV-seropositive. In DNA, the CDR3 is TGCGCCAGCAGCCAAGATCTTAGCGGGGGGACACCACAAGAGACCCAGTACTTC. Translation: CASSQDLSGGTPQETQYF.